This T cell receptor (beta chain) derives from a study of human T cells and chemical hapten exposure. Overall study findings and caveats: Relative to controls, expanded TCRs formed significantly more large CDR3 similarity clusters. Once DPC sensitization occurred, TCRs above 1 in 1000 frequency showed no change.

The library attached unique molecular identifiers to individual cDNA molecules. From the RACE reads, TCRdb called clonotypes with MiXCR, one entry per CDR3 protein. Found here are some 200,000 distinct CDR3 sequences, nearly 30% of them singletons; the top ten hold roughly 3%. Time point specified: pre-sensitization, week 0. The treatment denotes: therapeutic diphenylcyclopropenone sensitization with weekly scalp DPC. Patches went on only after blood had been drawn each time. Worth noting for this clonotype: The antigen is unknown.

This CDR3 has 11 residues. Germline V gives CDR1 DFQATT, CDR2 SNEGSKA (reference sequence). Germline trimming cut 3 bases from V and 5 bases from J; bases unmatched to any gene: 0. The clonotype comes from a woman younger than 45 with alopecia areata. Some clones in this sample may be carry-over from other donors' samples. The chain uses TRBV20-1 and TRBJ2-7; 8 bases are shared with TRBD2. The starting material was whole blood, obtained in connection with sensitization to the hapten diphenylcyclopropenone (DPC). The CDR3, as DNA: TGCAGTGCTAGCGGGAGGGACGAGCAGTACTTC. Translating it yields CSASGRDEQYF.